This TCR beta chain was sequenced for a study of T cells in Graves' hyperthyroidism and ophthalmopathy. Uncontrolled infection, other autoimmune disease, pregnancy or lactation barred patients from enrollment. Amplification targeted TCR beta CDR3 regions from RNA transcripts. TCR CDR3 underwent first-round RT-PCR with the HTBI primer set. TCRdb re-called the multiplex PCR reads with MiXCR, one entry per CDR3 protein. The table records roughly 700,000 distinct CDR3 sequences, roughly 17% of them present only once. The sample holds a few counts of this clonotype. Sequencing was done on a sample of blood. The clonotype comes from a man in his fifties or sixties with Graves' hyperthyroidism.

CDR3: CASSAITPSNQPQHF. In DNA form, the CDR3 reads TGTGCCAGCAGCGCCATTACACCAAGCAATCAGCCCCAGCATTTT. V usage is TRBV11-2 and J usage is TRBJ1-5; the D is unclear. Looked up from germline, CDR1 is SGHAT and CDR2 is FQNNGV. The V and J ends lost 5 bases and 1 base respectively, with 12 bases between them. The CDR3 length is 15 residues.